This T cell receptor (beta chain) originates from a study of radiotherapy plus CTLA-4 blockade in lung cancer. TCRdb's table, derived via immunoSEQ multiplex PCR, lists solely in-frame clones and lacks some. The sample lists more than 90,000 clones, about 77% occurring once. This CDR3 contains 16 residues. V lost 4 bases, J lost 2 bases, and 17 bases lay in between. From germline, CDR1 is SGDLS and CDR2 YYNGEE. The V and J genes are TRBV9 and TRBJ2-3, with a tentative D call TRBD1 (8 bases). The sequence was obtained from a human donor with non-small cell lung cancer who had a partial response to radiotherapy plus ipilimumab. The starting material was peripheral blood, obtained from a patient treated with radiotherapy plus ipilimumab. The CDR3 DNA sequence: TGTGCCAGCAGCATACTACAGGGGGGGAACACAGATACGCAGTATTTT. Amino acid sequence: CASSILQGGNTDTQYF.